Described below is a single T cell receptor (beta chain) sequence and its context. Each CDR3 protein is one row after TCRdb ran MiXCR on the 5' RACE reads. The sample contains roughly 180,000 distinct CDR3 sequences, approximately 9.9% of which appear only once. The entry originates in a study of CD8 T cells in ankylosing spondylitis. The sequenced sample was blood, either unsorted or a sorted T cell fraction (not recorded which). This TCR was recovered from a female donor with ankylosing spondylitis or in good health (not recorded which).

CDR3 in DNA: TGTGCCAGCAGTTCGGCGCAGGGCTGGCGTCAGCCCCAGCATTTT. As protein: CASSSAQGWRQPQHF. This chain uses TRBV27 with TRBJ1-5, with a tentative D call TRBD1 (5 bases). The CDR3 length is 15 residues. CDR1 MNHEY and CDR2 SMNVEV come from the germline V gene (reference sequence). Trimming removed 4 bases from V and 6 bases from J, with 16 bases in between.